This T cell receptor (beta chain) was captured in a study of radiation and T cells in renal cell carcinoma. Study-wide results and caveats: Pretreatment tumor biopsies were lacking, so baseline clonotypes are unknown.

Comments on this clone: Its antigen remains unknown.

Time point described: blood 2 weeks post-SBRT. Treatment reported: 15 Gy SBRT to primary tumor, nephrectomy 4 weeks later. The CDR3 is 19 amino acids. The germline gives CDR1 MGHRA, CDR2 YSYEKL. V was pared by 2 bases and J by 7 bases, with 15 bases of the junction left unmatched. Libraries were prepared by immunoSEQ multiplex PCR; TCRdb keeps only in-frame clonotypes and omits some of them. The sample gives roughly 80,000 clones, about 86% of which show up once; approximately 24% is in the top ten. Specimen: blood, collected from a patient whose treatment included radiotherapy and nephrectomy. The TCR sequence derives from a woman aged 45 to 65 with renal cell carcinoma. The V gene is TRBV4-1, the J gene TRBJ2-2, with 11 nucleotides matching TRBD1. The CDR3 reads CASSQSGQTDRGLHGELFF. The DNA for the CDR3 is TGCGCCAGCAGCCAATCTGGACAGACGGACAGGGGGCTGCACGGGGAGCTGTTTTTT.